This T cell receptor (beta chain) was captured by sequencing in a study of T cells in Graves' hyperthyroidism and ophthalmopathy. Many counts were recorded for this clonotype. Antigen unknown. Authors of the study amplified TCR beta CDR3 regions from RNA transcripts. The TCR CDR3 first-round RT-PCR relied on the HTBI primer set. TCRdb re-called the multiplex PCR reads through MiXCR, storing one row per CDR3 protein. The sample holds about 290,000 distinct CDR3 sequences, roughly an eighth seen once. Germline V lookup: CDR1 LNHNV, CDR2 YYDKDF (reference sequence). Between the trimmed V and J ends, which lost 4 bases and 0 bases, there was a span of 12 bases. This CDR3 comprises 15 residues. Notes on the study in general: Most clonotypes expanded in thyroid above 0.001 were likewise present in blood. Ophthalmopathy, as predicted by the model, came a median approximately 6.5 months after the prediction. Stable hyperthyroidism was told apart from ophthalmopathy by a model built on 13 V-J features.

The chain has TRBV15 and TRBJ2-5; D is unresolved. The origin of this receptor is a woman aged 40-49 years with Graves' hyperthyroidism. Source material: blood. As DNA, the CDR3 is TGTGCCACCAGCATGGATGGGCTGTACCAAGAGACCCAGTACTTC. As protein: CATSMDGLYQETQYF.